This T cell receptor (beta chain) was recovered during a study of technical replicates of blood from several donors. The table came from immunoSEQ multiplex PCR; TCRdb's copy has only in-frame clones and leaves some out. Altogether almost 90,000 clones are present, approximately 96% being singletons, with the ten largest covering 0.2% to 0.25%. The CDR3 consists of 15 residues. Trimming shortened V by 2 bases and J by 0 bases, and 8 bases separated the two germline ends. CDR1 and CDR2 (germline): MGHDK, SYGVNS. V gene TRBV25-1 combines with J gene TRBJ1-5; no clear D gene. The sample taken for sequencing was T cells isolated from PBMCs. The source of this sequence is a human donor in good health. The CDR3, as DNA: TGTGCCAGCAGTGAAACTGCCTATAGCAATCAGCCCCAGCATTTT. Protein: CASSETAYSNQPQHF.